This TCR beta chain appears in the sequencing data of a study of OX40 agonist ivuxolimab in advanced cancers. The wider study: A male proportion of 82.7% was recorded, with mean age around 64 years and range about 20 to 85. Findings and limits, study-wide: Not determined was the antigen specificity of the expanded peripheral T cells.

A note on this clone: Its antigen is not identified.

CDR3 length: 11 residues. The germline V gene has CDR1 SNHLY and CDR2 FYNNEI. With 8 bases removed from V and 5 bases from J, the gap between germline ends came to 9 bases. The protocol was immunoSEQ multiplex PCR, while the TCRdb copy is restricted to in-frame clones and leaves out a portion. Here the sample spans nearly 60,000 clones, 88% being singletons. This specimen was CD4+ or CD8+ T cells sorted from blood, taken in a trial of the OX40 agonist ivuxolimab. This receptor was obtained from an adult with an advanced solid tumor such as melanoma, head and neck, liver or kidney cancer. The chain has TRBV2 and TRBJ2-5, with D unresolved. CDR3 sequence reads: CASGPRETQYF. Written as DNA, the CDR3 is TGTGCCAGCGGCCCGCGGGAGACCCAGTACTTC.